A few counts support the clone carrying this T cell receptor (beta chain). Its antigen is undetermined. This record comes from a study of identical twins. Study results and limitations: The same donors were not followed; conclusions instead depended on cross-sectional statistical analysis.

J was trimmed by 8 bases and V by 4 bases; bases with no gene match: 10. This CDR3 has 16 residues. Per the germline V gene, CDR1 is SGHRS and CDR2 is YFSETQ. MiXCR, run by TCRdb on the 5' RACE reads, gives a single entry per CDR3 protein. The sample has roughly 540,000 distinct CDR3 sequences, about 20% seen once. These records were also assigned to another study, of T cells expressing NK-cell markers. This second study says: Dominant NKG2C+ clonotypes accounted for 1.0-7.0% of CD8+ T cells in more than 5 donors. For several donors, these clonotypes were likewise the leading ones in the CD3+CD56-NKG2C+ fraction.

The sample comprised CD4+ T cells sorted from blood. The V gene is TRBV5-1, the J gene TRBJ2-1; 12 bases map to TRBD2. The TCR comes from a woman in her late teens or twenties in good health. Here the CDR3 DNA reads TGCGCCAGCAGCGTTGGCGGGACTAGCGGGCCTCATGAGCAGTTCTTC. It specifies CASSVGGTSGPHEQFF.